This is a list of T cell receptor beta chains from one sample in a study of T cells after yellow fever vaccination. MiXCR, run by TCRdb on the 5' RACE reads, gives a single entry per CDR3 protein. The data show fewer than 450,000 distinct CDR3 sequences, with approximately 3.9% seen just once and approximately 24% held by the top ten. This material consisted of PBMCs, taken 5 days after the yellow fever booster vaccination. The receptor source for this set is a man between 18 and 35 years old who received the YFV17D yellow fever vaccine. Both conserved end residues are part of each CDR3. The order of the fields is J gene, clone size, V gene, D gene, CDR3 protein, CDR3 DNA. A D gene is named only where the DNA matches it firmly. Not every row has a clone size; where given, it reads once, few, many or a size class.

j_gene: TRBJ1-5
abundance: many
v_gene: TRBV4-3
d_gene: .
CDR3aa: CASSQGVRNSNQPQHF
CDR3nt: TGCGCCAGCAGCCAAGGGGTACGAAATAGCAATCAGCCCCAGCATTTT

j_gene: TRBJ2-2
abundance: .
v_gene: TRBV11-2
d_gene: TRBD2
CDR3aa: CASSLDQLAGGGGELFF
CDR3nt: TGTGCCAGCAGCTTAGATCAACTAGCGGGGGGTGGCGGGGAGCTGTTTTTT

j_gene: TRBJ2-1
abundance: .
v_gene: TRBV7-9
d_gene: .
CDR3aa: CASSPLYSSYNEQFF
CDR3nt: TGTGCCAGCAGCCCCCTCTACAGCTCCTACAATGAGCAGTTCTTC

j_gene: TRBJ2-5
abundance: many
v_gene: TRBV6-5
d_gene: TRBD1
CDR3aa: CASISTGGKETQYF
CDR3nt: TGTGCCAGCATTTCTACAGGGGGCAAGGAGACCCAGTACTTC

j_gene: TRBJ2-5
abundance: few
v_gene: TRBV11-2
d_gene: TRBD2
CDR3aa: CASRTGGLETQYF
CDR3nt: TGTGCCAGCAGAACCGGGGGGTTGGAGACCCAGTACTTC

j_gene: TRBJ1-1
abundance: many
v_gene: TRBV7-2
d_gene: .
CDR3aa: CASSLQGSGTEAFF
CDR3nt: TGTGCCAGCAGCCTCCAGGGGTCGGGCACTGAAGCTTTCTTT

j_gene: TRBJ1-5
abundance: few
v_gene: TRBV29-1
d_gene: .
CDR3aa: CSNRGRRTGNQPQHF
CDR3nt: TGCAGCAACCGGGGCCGGCGGACGGGCAATCAGCCCCAGCATTTT

j_gene: TRBJ1-5
abundance: few
v_gene: TRBV6-1
d_gene: .
CDR3aa: CASVSGRKGPQHF
CDR3nt: TGTGCCAGCGTCTCGGGACGGAAAGGGCCCCAGCATTTT

j_gene: TRBJ1-1
abundance: many
v_gene: TRBV7-2
d_gene: .
CDR3aa: CASSLRQDEAFF
CDR3nt: TGTGCCAGCAGCCTCCGACAGGATGAAGCTTTCTTT

j_gene: TRBJ1-6
abundance: few
v_gene: TRBV28
d_gene: .
CDR3aa: CASSSSGQNSPLHF
CDR3nt: TGCGCCAGCAGTTCATCGGGGCAGAATTCACCCCTCCACTTT

j_gene: TRBJ2-2
abundance: .
v_gene: TRBV9
d_gene: TRBD1
CDR3aa: CASSVGTGETGELFF
CDR3nt: TGTGCCAGCAGCGTAGGGACAGGGGAAACCGGGGAGCTGTTTTTT

j_gene: TRBJ1-6
abundance: many
v_gene: TRBV10-3
d_gene: .
CDR3aa: CAISENHDSPLHF
CDR3nt: TGTGCCATCAGTGAGAACCACGATTCACCCCTCCACTTT

j_gene: TRBJ1-4
abundance: many
v_gene: TRBV5-1
d_gene: .
CDR3aa: CASSLGRPGDNEKLFF
CDR3nt: TGCGCCAGCAGCTTGGGACGTCCGGGCGATAATGAAAAACTGTTTTTT

j_gene: TRBJ2-2
abundance: .
v_gene: TRBV20-1
d_gene: .
CDR3aa: CSARIQGASNTGELFF
CDR3nt: TGCAGTGCTAGAATACAGGGTGCGTCGAACACCGGGGAGCTGTTTTTT

j_gene: TRBJ2-1
abundance: .
v_gene: TRBV7-3
d_gene: .
CDR3aa: CASSSGPPGMVYNEQFF
CDR3nt: TGTGCCAGCAGCTCGGGACCCCCAGGGATGGTTTACAATGAGCAGTTCTTC

j_gene: TRBJ2-5
abundance: .
v_gene: TRBV7-3
d_gene: .
CDR3aa: CASSLRAGARETQYF
CDR3nt: TGTGCCAGCAGCTTAAGGGCGGGGGCGCGGGAGACCCAGTACTTC

j_gene: TRBJ1-1
abundance: many
v_gene: TRBV19
d_gene: TRBD1
CDR3aa: CARNGQGANTEAFF
CDR3nt: TGTGCCAGAAACGGACAGGGTGCGAACACTGAAGCTTTCTTT

j_gene: TRBJ2-4
abundance: many
v_gene: TRBV5-1
d_gene: .
CDR3aa: CASSSGLAKNIQYF
CDR3nt: TGCGCCAGCAGCTCTGGGCTAGCCAAAAACATTCAGTACTTC